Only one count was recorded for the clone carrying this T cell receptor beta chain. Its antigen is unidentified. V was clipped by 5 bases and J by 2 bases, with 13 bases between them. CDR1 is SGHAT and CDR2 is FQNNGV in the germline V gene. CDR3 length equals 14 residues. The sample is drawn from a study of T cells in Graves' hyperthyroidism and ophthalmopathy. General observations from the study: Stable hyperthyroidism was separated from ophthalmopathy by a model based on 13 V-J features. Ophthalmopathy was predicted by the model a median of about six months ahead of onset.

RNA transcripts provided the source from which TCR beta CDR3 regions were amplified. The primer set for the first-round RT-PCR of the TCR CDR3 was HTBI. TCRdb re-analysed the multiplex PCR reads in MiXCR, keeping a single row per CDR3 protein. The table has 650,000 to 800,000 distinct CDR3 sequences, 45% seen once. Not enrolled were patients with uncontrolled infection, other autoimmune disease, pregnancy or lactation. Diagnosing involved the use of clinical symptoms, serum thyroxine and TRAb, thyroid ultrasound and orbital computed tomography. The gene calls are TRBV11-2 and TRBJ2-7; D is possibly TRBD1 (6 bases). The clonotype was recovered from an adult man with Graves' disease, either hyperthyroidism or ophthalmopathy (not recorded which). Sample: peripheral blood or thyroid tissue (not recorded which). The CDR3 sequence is CASSRPDSTYEQYF. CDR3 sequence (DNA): TGTGCCAGCAGCCGACCGGACAGTACCTACGAGCAGTACTTC.